This section outlines one T cell receptor beta chain sequence together with its context. The antigen is not known. Germline V gene data show CDR1 as GTSNPN and CDR2 as SVGIG (reference sequence). V lost 2 bases, J lost 3 bases, and 1 base stayed unmatched. This CDR3 is 13 amino acids long. The PCR employed 60 Vbeta primers together with 13 Jbeta primers. Some clones are missing from TCRdb's copy, which holds only in-frame ones; the method was immunoSEQ multiplex PCR. The sample lists under 150,000 clones; around four fifths were seen once. The data are from a study of cytomegalovirus exposure and HLA in healthy donors. In the study overall: There were fewer than 500 genotyped donors. Of these, 81% fell in the genetic ancestry cluster associated with self-reported Caucasian donors. Overall study findings and caveats: In a later analysis, most CMV-associated TCR beta chains appeared HLA-restricted. When the data were analyzed later, several of the most significant clusters appeared to be linked to common viral pathogens.

The sample comprised PBMCs. The chain is built from TRBV30 and TRBJ1-3; 7 nucleotides line up with TRBD1. The sequence came from a man aged 25 to 45 in good health and CMV-seronegative. CDR3 loop: CAWSSGGGNTIYF. The DNA of the CDR3 is TGTGCCTGGAGTTCAGGGGGTGGAAACACCATATATTTT. Full variable domain (missing parts from reference TRBV30 and TRBJ1-3): SQTIHQWPATLVQPVGSPLSLECTVEGTSNPNLYWYRQAAGRGLQLLFYSVGIGQISSEVPQNLSASRPQDRQFILSSKKLLLSDSGFYLCAWSSGGGNTIYFGEGSWLTVV.